Reported below is one T cell receptor (beta chain). Measured with immunoSEQ multiplex PCR; TCRdb has only the in-frame clones, and not every one. Of 100,000 or so clones listed, more than 85% are singletons. This sample is drawn from a study of control samples from healthy donors and cancer patients. From germline, CDR1 is LGHNA and CDR2 YSLEER. CDR3 size: 17 residues. Trimming removed 0 bases at V and 0 bases at J, with 11 bases between. The sequenced sample was blood. J is TRBJ2-2 and V is TRBV4-3; no clear D gene. The TCR comes from a young man in good health. The DNA for the CDR3 is TGCGCCAGCAGCCAAGATCACGAGACACCGAACACCGGGGAGCTGTTTTTT. This codes for CASSQDHETPNTGELFF.